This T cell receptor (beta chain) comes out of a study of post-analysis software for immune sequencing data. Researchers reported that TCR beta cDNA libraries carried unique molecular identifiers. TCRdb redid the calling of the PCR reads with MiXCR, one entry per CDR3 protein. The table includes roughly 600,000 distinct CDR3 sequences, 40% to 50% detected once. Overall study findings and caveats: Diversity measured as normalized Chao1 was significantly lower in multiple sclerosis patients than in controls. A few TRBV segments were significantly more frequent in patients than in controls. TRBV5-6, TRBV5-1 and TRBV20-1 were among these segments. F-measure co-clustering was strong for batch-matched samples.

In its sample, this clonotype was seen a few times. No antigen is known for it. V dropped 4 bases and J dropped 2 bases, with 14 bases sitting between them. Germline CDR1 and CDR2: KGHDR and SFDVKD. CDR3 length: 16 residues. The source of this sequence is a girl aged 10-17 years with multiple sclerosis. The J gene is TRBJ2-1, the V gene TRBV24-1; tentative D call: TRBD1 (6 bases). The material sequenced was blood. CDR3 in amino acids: CATSDSSGTPYNEQFF. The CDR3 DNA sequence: TGTGCCACCAGTGACTCCTCCGGGACACCCTACAATGAGCAGTTCTTC.